One and the same sample provided the 18 T cell receptor beta chains below, sequenced in a study of blood T cell repertoires in COVID-19. Sequenced by immunoSEQ multiplex PCR; TCRdb stores in-frame clones only, minus some. The sample lists 310,000 or so clones, roughly 89% occurring once. Sample: PBMCs or T cells enriched from blood (not recorded which). The receptors originated from a young woman with acute COVID-19.

DNA for the CDR3: TGTGCCAGCAGTTTAGTAACTAGCGGTTACAATGAGCAGTTCTTC. Protein: CASSLVTSGYNEQFF. The chain joins TRBV27 to TRBJ2-1, with 8 bases identical to TRBD2. CDR3 length equals 15 residues. Germline V gene data show CDR1 as MNHEY and CDR2 as SMNVEV (reference sequence). V trimming: 2 bases; J trimming: 4 bases; junction bases outside the gene matches: 4.

The V gene is TRBV11-2, the J gene TRBJ2-5, with 10 positions matching TRBD2. The CDR3 extends over 14 amino acids. Germline assignment: CDR1 SGHAT and CDR2 FQNNGV. The V gene end was trimmed by 3 bases and the J gene end by 4 bases; junction bases not matched to a gene: 2. The CDR3 loop reads CASSFGLAVETQYF. In DNA form, the CDR3 reads TGTGCCAGCAGCTTCGGACTAGCGGTAGAGACCCAGTACTTC.

The V call is TRBV28, the J call TRBJ1-2; 9 bases fit TRBD1. CDR3 length: 17 amino acids. Germline V gene lookup returns CDR1 MDHEN and CDR2 SYDVKM. The V segment lost 2 bases and the J segment 4 bases; nucleotides outside the gene matches: 11. The CDR3 region has the DNA TGTGCCAGCAGTTTACCGCCACCGGGACAGGGCTTCTATGGCTACACCTTC. It specifies CASSLPPPGQGFYGYTF.

This clone was counted a single time. The V call is TRBV27, the J call TRBJ1-1, with D possibly TRBD1 on 5 matching bases. The germline V gene encodes CDR1 MNHEY and CDR2 SMNVEV (reference sequence). The CDR3 runs 14 residues. V was cut by 0 bases and J by 6 bases, with 11 bases left in between. In DNA form, the CDR3 reads TGTGCCAGCAGTTTATCAACCAGGGTGGCTGAAGCTTTCTTT. Translated, it gives CASSLSTRVAEAFF.

CDR3 sequence: CASSLGTGVSGEAFF. The CDR3 nucleotides read TGTGCCAGCAGCTTGGGAACAGGGGTCAGTGGTGAAGCTTTCTTT. The V and J genes are TRBV7-9 and TRBJ1-1; 7 bases fit TRBD1. Germline V gives CDR1 SEHNR, CDR2 FQNEAQ (reference sequence). The CDR3 contains 15 residues. Trimming cost V 3 bases and J 7 bases; bases outside gene matches: 11. The complete variable domain, with remaining parts taken from reference TRBV7-9 and TRBJ1-1, reads DTGVSQNPRHKITKRGQNVTFRCDPISEHNRLYWYRQTLGQGPEFLTYFQNEAQLEKSRLLSDRFSAERPKGSFSTLEIQRTEQGDSAMYLCASSLGTGVSGEAFFGQGTRLTVV.

This clone was detected a few times. The V and J genes are TRBV30 and TRBJ1-1; 10 nucleotides agree with TRBD1. V dropped 5 bases and J dropped 11; count of bases not matched to a gene: 5. In germline, CDR1 is GTSNPN, CDR2 SVGIG (reference sequence). This CDR3 comprises 11 residues. In DNA, the CDR3 is TGTGCCTGGGGGAGACAGGGGGCGGCTTTCTTT. Encoded protein: CAWGRQGAAFF.

The chain links TRBV30 to TRBJ2-5; 8 bases match TRBD2. The CDR3 loop spans 15 amino acids. The V gene's germline CDR1 is GTSNPN and CDR2 SVGIG (reference sequence). Losses at the gene ends were 0 bases for V and 5 bases for J; bases not matched to a gene: 8. The CDR3 region is CAWSVPGLVRETQYF. Here the CDR3 DNA reads TGTGCCTGGAGTGTACCGGGACTAGTGCGGGAGACCCAGTACTTC.

The CDR3, as DNA: TGTGCCAGCAGCCCGCGGGGAGCGGCAGGCAATGAGCAGTTCTTC. Protein product: CASSPRGAAGNEQFF. The genes are TRBV7-9 and TRBJ2-1; D possibly corresponds to TRBD2 (6 bases). Germline lookup yields CDR1 SEHNR and CDR2 FQNEAQ (reference sequence). Trimming took 5 bases from V and 6 from J, leaving 17 bases between them. This CDR3 has 15 residues.

The J gene is TRBJ1-2, the V gene TRBV18; maybe TRBD1 (5 bases). V lost 3 bases to trimming and J lost 8 bases, with 25 bases between them. This CDR3 has 17 residues. In germline, CDR1 is KGHSH, CDR2 LQKENI. The CDR3 here is CASSPLDSLRVGRGYTF. CDR3 sequence (DNA): TGTGCCAGCTCACCGCTAGACAGCCTCCGTGTCGGTAGAGGCTACACCTTC.

This chain links TRBV11-2 with TRBJ2-4; 12 nucleotides line up with TRBD2. This CDR3 contains 17 residues. After removal of 5 bases from V and 6 bases from J, the junction contained 11 bases not matched to a gene. Germline assignment: CDR1 SGHAT and CDR2 FQNNGV. The CDR3 bases are TGTGCCAGCAGCCCGCGACTAGCGGGAGAACTGGGAAACATTCAGTACTTC. Protein: CASSPRLAGELGNIQYF.

This sequence joins TRBV19 and TRBJ1-2; D is possibly TRBD1 (5 bases). The CDR3 is 14 amino acids. Looked up from germline, CDR1 is LNHDA and CDR2 is SQIVND (reference sequence). V was pared by 6 bases and J by 4 bases, with 15 bases between. DNA for the CDR3: TGTGCCAGTAGCCGATGGCAGGGTCCCTATGGCTACACCTTC. The encoded protein is CASSRWQGPYGYTF.

This clone occurred once. The chain is built from TRBV7-9 and TRBJ2-5, with 10 bases matching TRBD2. CDR3 length: 15 residues. Trimming cost V 5 bases and J 4 bases; bases outside gene matches: 7. Germline CDR1 and CDR2: SEHNR and FQNEAQ (reference sequence). The CDR3 nucleotides read TGTGCCAGCAGCACCCGGGGACTAGCGTTAGAGACCCAGTACTTC. This codes for CASSTRGLALETQYF.

The chain combines TRBV2 with TRBJ1-3; 7 nucleotides align to TRBD1. The V gene's germline CDR1 is SNHLY and CDR2 FYNNEI. The junction had 8 bases not matched to a gene; V was cut back by 6 bases and J by 0 bases. The CDR3 runs 16 residues. The CDR3: CASSTSRDSSGNTIYF. CDR3 DNA: TGTGCCAGCAGCACATCCCGGGACAGCTCTGGAAACACCATATATTTT. Using reference TRBV2 and TRBJ1-3 for the parts outside the CDR3, the full variable domain is EPEVTQTPSHQVTQMGQEVILRCVPISNHLYFYWYRQILGQKVEFLVSFYNNEISEKSEIFDDQFSVERPDGSNFTLKIRSTKLEDSAMYFCASSTSRDSSGNTIYFGEGSWLTVV.

Only one count was recorded for this clone. V gene TRBV19 combines with J gene TRBJ1-5; D unclear. V was cut by 8 bases and J by 0 bases, with 8 bases left in between. Germline V gives CDR1 LNHDA, CDR2 SQIVND (reference sequence). The CDR3 totals 13 residues. This CDR3 reads CASRTYSNQPQHF. The DNA of the CDR3 is TGTGCCAGTCGCACATATAGCAATCAGCCCCAGCATTTT.

This clone was observed a few times. V gene TRBV4-2 combines with J gene TRBJ2-1, with 10 bases fitting TRBD2. The CDR3 spans 16 residues. V lost 0 bases to trimming and J lost 4 bases; unmatched junction nucleotides: 3. In germline, CDR1 is LGHNA, CDR2 YNFKEQ. The CDR3 bases are TGTGCCAGCAGCCAAGACGGGACTAGCGCATACAATGAGCAGTTCTTC. Protein sequence: CASSQDGTSAYNEQFF.

This chain uses TRBV5-4 with TRBJ1-2; the match to TRBD1 covers 9 bases. After removal of 4 bases from V and 5 bases from J, the junction contained 12 bases not matched to a gene. Germline CDR1 is SGHNT and CDR2 is YYREEE (reference sequence). This CDR3 region has 16 residues. As DNA, the CDR3 is TGTGCCAGCAGCCCGGACAGGGGAGGGTTGAGGTATGGCTACACCTTC. Translation: CASSPDRGGLRYGYTF.

This clone was found once. The V and J genes are TRBV6-5 and TRBJ2-5; D is uncertain. The V end lost 7 bases, the J end lost 2 bases, and 8 bases lay between the germline ends. CDR3 size: 12 residues. Germline CDR1 MNHEY, CDR2 SVGAGI. CDR3 loop: CASTLFQETQYF. As DNA, the CDR3 is TGTGCCAGCACCCTATTTCAAGAGACCCAGTACTTC.

The genes are TRBV5-1 and TRBJ2-4, with a tentative D call TRBD1 (7 bases). V was clipped by 3 bases and J by 8 bases, with 15 bases between them. The length of the CDR3 is 14 residues. Germline V gene sequence: CDR1 SGHRS, CDR2 YFSETQ. CDR3 protein: CASSSGGLVDIQYF. For the CDR3, the DNA is TGCGCCAGCAGCTCAGGGGGACTGGTGGACATTCAGTACTTC.